This T cell receptor (beta chain) was captured in a study of blood T cell repertoires in COVID-19 (dated by TCRdb to the early 2020s). General notes on the study: Collaborator samples came from the United States, Italy and Spain and covered acute and convalescent phases of COVID-19. The prospective study material was composed of cDNA or gDNA derived from T cells, B-cell-depleted T cells, or PBMCs. Subjects who had been exposed to COVID-19, were actively infected with it, or had recovered from it provided the deeply sampled blood TCRbeta repertoires that made up the dataset. The repertoires were made available in a free public database intended to serve as a resource for research on the immune response to SARS-CoV-2. Samples came from the ongoing ImmuneRACE study (first 160 participants) plus 1,254 subjects from 6 global collaborators. The sample metadata nearly always contained a de-identified subject ID, COVID-19 status, age in years and sex. HLA class I and class II types, where available, came from metadata supplied by the sample provider rather than from assay-based typing. The paper's findings and limits, for the study overall: The quantity of clinical and demographic metadata differed by source and by participant and was supplied without curation.

The germline V gene (reference sequence) gives CDR1 as MNHEY and CDR2 as SMNVEV. V loses 3 bases of germline sequence and J loses 7 bases, and the interval between the two ends is 12 bases. The cysteine opens and the phenylalanine closes a CDR3 of 13 amino acids. The CDR3 DNA has 39 bases and is translated from base 1. Each collaborating institution followed its own protocols to collect whole blood in K2EDTA tubes. Collaborator samples were shipped for TCRbeta analysis as frozen whole blood, isolated PBMCs, or DNA extracted from either sample type. A note on this clone: Its cognate antigen has yet to be identified. No much larger clone exists at a distance of one base, and base qualities are not known.

The immunoSEQ Assay, a bias-controlled multiplex PCR, was used to amplify TCRbeta CDR3 regions from genomic DNA. In the source study's methods: Within the assay, amplification of reference gene primers was used to estimate how many nucleated cells each sample contained. To quantify the absolute abundance of each unique TCRbeta CDR3 rearrangement, sequence reads were collapsed and filtered. For each sample, productive Simpson clonality was calculated as the square root of Simpson's diversity index across productive rearrangements. Drawn from immuneACCESS, this table holds only the in-frame rearrangements with V and J called that TCRdb kept. Clones are partly lost; checked studies trace under half to an unresolved V gene and leave the rest unexplained. Clone size and V and J calls were adopted from that table, with D and trimming inferred from the DNA. The sample contains around 250,000 clones, about four fifths of them found a single time. Jointly, the top ten make up 5% to 6% of the sample.

The sample taken for sequencing was peripheral blood. The rearrangement combines TRBV27 with TRBJ1-2; TRBD1 is possibly the D segment (5 matching bases). This receptor was obtained from a man at least 80 years old with acute or convalescent COVID-19. The nucleotide sequence reads as follows: TGTGCCAGCAGTTTTTCGGGGGACGCTGGCTACACCTTC. It translates to CASSFSGDAGYTF.